This TCR beta chain was found in a study of blood T cell repertoires in COVID-19. Germline V gives CDR1 SGHVS, CDR2 FQNEAQ. This CDR3 is 12 amino acids long. Trimming left V 1 base short and J 5 bases short, with 5 bases between. Profiled with immunoSEQ multiplex PCR; TCRdb holds only in-frame clones, not every one. The data show 200,000 or so clones, 65% to 85% seen once. The chain combines TRBV7-8 with TRBJ1-1; no firm D call. The receptor comes from a woman in her 30s with acute or convalescent COVID-19. The specimen was peripheral blood. In nucleotides, the CDR3 is TGTGCCAGCAGCTTAGATAGTACTGAAGCTTTCTTT. Translating it yields CASSLDSTEAFF.